This entry describes one T cell receptor (beta chain). Its antigen is currently unknown. These data are taken from a study of TIL therapy for anti-PD-1-resistant metastatic lung cancer. Study-wide context: Most patients had lung adenocarcinoma.

The libraries were made with immunoSEQ v3. Using immunoSEQ multiplex PCR, the repertoire was profiled, and TCRdb retains in-frame clones only, with some absent. The sample contains about 21,000 clones, just over 70% of which appear only once. Time point: pre-treatment sample, taken before nivolumab and TIL therapy. Overall study results and limits: After infusion, TIL clonotypes partly replaced peripheral T cells and declined over months.

The starting material was blood, obtained at baseline. The receptor comes from a person aged 30 to 80 with non-small cell lung cancer.

CDR3 in DNA: TGTGCCAGCAGCGTAGACGGCACAGACTATGGCTACACCTTC. Its translation is CASSVDGTDYGYTF. The chain uses TRBV9 and TRBJ1-2, with D hard to call. Trimming stripped 0 bases from V and 3 bases from J, with 9 bases between. Germline loops: CDR1 SGDLS, CDR2 YYNGEE. CDR3 size: 14 residues.